The TCR beta chain described here comes from a study of identical twins. Study outcomes and limitations: Weaker excess twin sharing was seen among beta out-of-frame sequences.

This clonotype was seen ten or more times. Its antigen is not known. The ends were cut back, 0 bases at V and 5 bases at J, with 8 bases in the middle. The CDR3 covers 13 residues. The germline CDR1 and CDR2 sequences are SGHDN and FVKESK. TCRdb recomputed calls from the 5' RACE reads with MiXCR, one row per CDR3 protein. In the table there are about 460,000 distinct CDR3 sequences, 14% of which are singletons. This sample also belongs to another study, concerning yellow fever vaccine responses in identical twins.

The V gene is TRBV14, the J gene TRBJ2-7; D gene ambiguous. The sequence derives from a young woman in good health. Specimen: CD4+ T cells sorted from blood. This CDR3 reads CASSQDTRDEQYF. DNA for the CDR3: TGTGCCAGCAGCCAAGATACCCGAGACGAGCAGTACTTC.